This is a list of T cell receptor beta chains from one sample in a study of T cells in Graves' hyperthyroidism and ophthalmopathy. MiXCR was run by TCRdb on the multiplex PCR reads, yielding one entry per CDR3 protein. The table has more than 550,000 distinct CDR3 sequences, 15% to 20% seen once. Material for sequencing was blood. These TCRs come from a man aged 50 to 59 with Graves' hyperthyroidism. CDR3s include the opening cysteine and the closing phenylalanine or tryptophan. The D gene is left open where the match is weak. Size values are once, few and many counts, or a class for expanded clones, and some rows have none.

CDR3,DNA,V,J,length,size,D
CASSLAGSVGNEQFF,TGCGCCAGCAGCTTGGCTGGTTCGGTGGGCAATGAGCAGTTCTTC,TRBV5-1,TRBJ2-1,15,.,.
CASSPLQGGNTEAFF,TGTGCCAGCAGCCCCTTACAGGGGGGGAACACTGAAGCTTTCTTT,TRBV3-1,TRBJ1-1,15,many,TRBD1
CAIGGRAPSYEQYF,TGTGCCATCGGAGGTAGGGCTCCCTCCTACGAGCAGTACTTC,TRBV10-3,TRBJ2-7,14,many,.
CASSLRSSSYEQYF,TGTGCCAGCAGTCTCAGGTCGAGCTCCTACGAGCAGTACTTC,TRBV28,TRBJ2-7,14,few,.
CASRPSGTVNGEQYF,TGTGCCAGCAGGCCCTCTGGGACAGTTAATGGCGAGCAGTACTTC,TRBV11-2,TRBJ2-7,15,many,TRBD1
CAWEGGGTQYF,TGTGCCTGGGAAGGGGGGGGGACCCAGTACTTC,TRBV30,TRBJ2-5,11,many,.
CASSIRGEGETQYF,TGTGCCAGCAGTATACGGGGGGAAGGAGAGACCCAGTACTTC,TRBV2,TRBJ2-5,14,many,TRBD2
CASTLTGVGSNQPQHF,TGTGCCAGCACATTAACAGGGGTCGGTAGCAATCAGCCCCAGCATTTT,TRBV28,TRBJ1-5,16,few,TRBD1
CASSLPEWYQETQYF,TGTGCCAGCAGCTTGCCTGAGTGGTACCAAGAGACCCAGTACTTC,TRBV5-6,TRBJ2-5,15,.,.
CASSTGKSGDTEAFF,TGTGCCAGTAGTACAGGAAAAAGCGGTGACACTGAAGCTTTCTTT,TRBV19,TRBJ1-1,15,many,.
CASSPTRIVDEQFF,TGTGCCAGCAGCCCGACCAGGATTGTCGATGAGCAGTTCTTC,TRBV7-9,TRBJ2-1,14,.,.
CASSRRSQLNLQETQYF,TGTGCCAGCAGTCGCAGGTCACAGCTGAACCTACAAGAGACCCAGTACTTC,TRBV2,TRBJ2-5,17,many,.
CASSLTGALAKNIQYF,TGTGCCAGCAGTTTGACCGGAGCGCTAGCCAAAAACATTCAGTACTTC,TRBV28,TRBJ2-4,16,many,.
CASSFIQETEAFF,TGTGCCAGCAGTTTCATCCAAGAAACTGAAGCTTTCTTT,TRBV6-1,TRBJ1-1,13,many,.
CASSQRQESEQYF,TGTGCCAGCAGCCAGAGGCAAGAAAGCGAGCAGTACTTC,TRBV14,TRBJ2-7,13,few,.
CASSPFWDSGNTIYF,TGTGCCAGCAGCCCCTTTTGGGACTCTGGAAACACCATATATTTT,TRBV9,TRBJ1-3,15,many,.
CASSIGSRGNQPQHF,TGTGCCAGTAGTATAGGAAGTCGCGGCAATCAGCCCCAGCATTTT,TRBV19,TRBJ1-5,15,.,.
CSARDGQGGRPEAFF,TGCAGTGCTAGAGATGGGCAGGGAGGGAGGCCTGAAGCTTTCTTT,TRBV20-1,TRBJ1-1,15,many,.
CASSARQINTEAFF,TGTGCCAGTAGTGCCAGACAGATAAACACTGAAGCTTTCTTT,TRBV19,TRBJ1-1,14,.,.
CASSASGSFEQYF,TGTGCCAGCAGTGCTAGCGGGAGCTTCGAGCAGTACTTC,TRBV2,TRBJ2-7,13,many,TRBD2
CASGGTSGMGDEQFF,TGTGCCAGCGGGGGGACTAGCGGGATGGGGGATGAGCAGTTCTTC,TRBV3-1,TRBJ2-1,15,.,TRBD2
CASSLVRQRGEKLFF,TGTGCCAGCAGCTTAGTCCGACAGAGGGGTGAAAAACTGTTTTTT,TRBV7-9,TRBJ1-4,15,few,.
CASSVTGTSGKTDTQYF,TGTGCCAGTAGTGTTACCGGGACTAGCGGGAAAACAGATACGCAGTATTTT,TRBV19,TRBJ2-3,17,many,TRBD2
CASSSGQRVRDYPVEQYF,TGTGCCAGCAGCTCCGGGCAAAGGGTACGGGACTACCCTGTCGAGCAGTACTTC,TRBV6-1,TRBJ2-7,18,many,TRBD2
CASILDGNYGYTF,TGTGCCAGCATCCTGGACGGGAACTATGGCTACACCTTC,TRBV6-1,TRBJ1-2,13,few,.
CASSYHRASYEQYF,TGTGCCAGCAGCTACCACAGGGCGTCCTACGAGCAGTACTTC,TRBV7-8,TRBJ2-7,14,few,.
CASSPLPGTSSYEQYF,TGCGCCAGCAGCCCCCTACCCGGGACTAGCTCCTACGAGCAGTACTTC,TRBV4-1,TRBJ2-7,16,few,TRBD2
CASSFQGGAGNTIYF,TGCGCCAGCAGCTTTCAGGGGGGAGCTGGAAACACCATATATTTT,TRBV5-1,TRBJ1-3,15,few,TRBD1
CASSLAKRSSYNEQFF,TGTGCCAGCAGTTTAGCAAAGCGGAGCTCCTACAATGAGCAGTTCTTC,TRBV12-3/TRBV12-4,TRBJ2-1,16,many,.
CATSDTKRSNEQFF,TGTGCCACCAGTGACACGAAAAGATCCAATGAGCAGTTCTTC,TRBV24-1,TRBJ2-1,14,many,.
CASSEGSIWDGTYGYTF,TGTGCCAGCAGTGAAGGATCAATCTGGGACGGGACTTATGGCTACACCTTC,TRBV6-1,TRBJ1-2,17,.,.
CASSDQTSGYNEQFF,TGTGCCAGCAGTGACCAGACTAGCGGCTACAATGAGCAGTTCTTC,TRBV27,TRBJ2-1,15,.,TRBD2
CASSSPGKLTEAFF,TGTGCCAGCAGTTCGCCCGGGAAGTTAACTGAAGCTTTCTTT,TRBV12-3/TRBV12-4,TRBJ1-1,14,many,.
CAIRRQPSYEQYF,TGTGCCATCAGGCGACAGCCCTCCTACGAGCAGTACTTC,TRBV10-3,TRBJ2-7,13,many,.
CASRQGVGGANVLTF,TGTGCCAGTAGGCAAGGGGTGGGGGGGGCCAACGTCCTGACTTTC,TRBV19,TRBJ2-6,15,.,.
CASSRDPSYDEQYF,TGTGCCAGCAGCCGAGACCCCTCTTACGACGAGCAGTACTTC,TRBV11-2,TRBJ2-7,14,few,.
CATLPQGGDEQYF,TGTGCCACCTTACCCCAGGGGGGGGACGAGCAGTACTTC,TRBV10-3,TRBJ2-7,13,.,.
CASSRRPNEKLFF,TGTGCCAGCAGCCGTCGACCTAATGAAAAACTGTTTTTT,TRBV7-2,TRBJ1-4,13,.,.
CASSINPRVGQPQHF,TGTGCCAGTAGTATCAACCCCAGGGTAGGACAGCCCCAGCATTTT,TRBV19,TRBJ1-5,15,.,.
CASSLAGRITDTQYF,TGTGCCAGCAGTTTGGCGGGGAGGATCACAGATACGCAGTATTTT,TRBV28,TRBJ2-3,15,.,.
CTSSARGAYPNTEAFF,TGTACCAGCAGTGCACGGGGGGCTTATCCGAACACTGAAGCTTTCTTT,TRBV6-2/TRBV6-3,TRBJ1-1,16,.,.
CASSDGGANVLTF,TGTGCCAGCAGTGACGGTGGGGCCAACGTCCTGACTTTC,TRBV2,TRBJ2-6,13,many,.
CASSQREGNSPLHF,TGCGCCAGCAGCCAGAGGGAAGGTAATTCACCCCTCCACTTT,TRBV5-1,TRBJ1-6,14,.,.
CASSYMGTETREQYF,TGTGCCAGCAGTTACATGGGGACGGAGACGAGGGAGCAGTACTTC,TRBV6-2/TRBV6-3,TRBJ2-7,15,many,.
CASWGRGGTEAFF,TGTGCCAGCTGGGGCAGGGGGGGCACTGAAGCTTTCTTT,TRBV28,TRBJ1-1,13,.,TRBD1
CATRSGGRTEAFF,TGTGCCACCAGGTCGGGGGGGAGGACTGAAGCTTTCTTT,TRBV15,TRBJ1-1,13,many,.
CASSLELAGAYEQYF,TGTGCCAGCAGCTTAGAGCTAGCGGGTGCCTACGAGCAGTACTTC,TRBV7-9,TRBJ2-7,15,.,TRBD2
CASSPDRATGELFF,TGCGCCAGCAGCCCTGACAGGGCCACCGGGGAGCTGTTTTTT,TRBV5-1,TRBJ2-2,14,many,TRBD1
CASSFRLAGYNEQFF,TGTGCCAGCAGTTTCAGACTAGCGGGATACAATGAGCAGTTCTTC,TRBV28,TRBJ2-1,15,.,TRBD2
CAWSVPFLSGRYEQYF,TGTGCCTGGAGTGTACCTTTTCTTAGCGGGAGGTACGAGCAGTACTTC,TRBV30,TRBJ2-7,16,.,TRBD2